The 17 T cell receptor beta chains below come from one sample, sequenced in a study of blood T cell repertoires in COVID-19. Method: immunoSEQ multiplex PCR; TCRdb's copy keeps in-frame clones and lacks some. Of more than 150,000 clones detected, around 81% appear once; the ten largest clones hold 12%. Source material: peripheral blood. Receptors were obtained from an elderly woman with COVID-19, enrolled during active disease.

The chain couples TRBV7-9 to TRBJ2-1; 9 bases match TRBD1. Trimming took 3 bases from V and 9 from J; bases not matched to a gene: 12. Germline CDR1 and CDR2: SEHNR and FQNEAQ (reference sequence). The CDR3 consists of 16 residues. The CDR3 DNA is TGTGCCAGCAGCTTGGCGGGACAGGGTTGGTCGCCTGAGCAGTTCTTC. Encoded protein: CASSLAGQGWSPEQFF.

The rearrangement links TRBV4-1 to TRBJ2-1, with 9 bases matching TRBD1. Unmatched junction bases numbered 7, after V lost 4 bases and J lost 6 bases. Per the germline V gene, CDR1 is MGHRA and CDR2 is YSYEKL. The CDR3 sequence is 15 residues long. The CDR3 region is CASSPWDRVINEQFF. The CDR3 nucleotides are TGCGCCAGCAGCCCCTGGGACAGGGTTATCAATGAGCAGTTCTTC.

This chain joins TRBV7-2 and TRBJ2-7, with D perhaps TRBD1 (6 bases). CDR1 and CDR2 from the germline V gene are SGHTA and FQGNSA. Trimming removed 4 bases at V and 0 bases at J, with 16 bases between. The CDR3 is 16 residues long. The chain's CDR3 is CASSYLIRGNSYEQYF. The CDR3 DNA follows: TGTGCCAGCAGCTACCTCATCAGGGGAAACTCCTACGAGCAGTACTTC.

The chain is built from TRBV6-4 and TRBJ2-1; 12 nucleotides match TRBD2. The CDR3 totals 17 residues. V was pared by 2 bases and J by 9 bases, with 11 bases of the junction left unmatched. Germline loops: CDR1 MRHNA, CDR2 SNTAGT. The CDR3 region has the DNA TGTGCCAGCAGTGACACAAGCACTAGCGGGGGGAATCCTGAGCAGTTCTTC. Translating it yields CASSDTSTSGGNPEQFF.

The chain recombines TRBV5-4 with TRBJ1-1; 7 nucleotides agree with TRBD1. The J segment lost 0 bases and the V segment lost 4 bases, leaving 6 bases of the junction unmatched. The CDR3 is 15 amino acids. Per germline, CDR1 SGHNT and CDR2 YYREEE (reference sequence). The CDR3 coding sequence is TGTGCCAGCAGCGCACCGGACAGGTTGAACACTGAAGCTTTCTTT. It yields the protein CASSAPDRLNTEAFF.

In regard to this clone: Relative to the germline gene, one junction end is altered; a read error may explain this. V gene TRBV7-2 combines with J gene TRBJ2-5, with 11 bases lining up with TRBD2. This CDR3 is built from 14 residues. In germline, CDR1 is SGHTA, CDR2 FQGNSA. For the CDR3, the DNA is TGTGCCAGCAGCGTAGCGGGGGGGGAGGAGACCCAGTACTTC. This translates into CASSVAGGEETQYF.

The rearrangement uses TRBV7-9 and TRBJ2-3; D may be TRBD1 (7 bases). V gave up 2 bases and J gave up 3 bases, with 15 bases separating them. The CDR3 sequence is 16 residues long. Germline lookup yields CDR1 SEHNR and CDR2 FQNEAQ (reference sequence). This CDR3 reads CASSLRAGGWTDTQYF. Written as DNA, the CDR3 is TGTGCCAGCAGCTTAAGGGCAGGGGGGTGGACAGATACGCAGTATTTT. Full variable domain (outside the CDR3, taken from reference TRBV7-9 and TRBJ2-3): DTGVSQNPRHKITKRGQNVTFRCDPISEHNRLYWYRQTLGQGPEFLTYFQNEAQLEKSRLLSDRFSAERPKGSFSTLEIQRTEQGDSAMYLCASSLRAGGWTDTQYFGPGTRLTVL.

This sequence joins TRBV9 and TRBJ2-4, with 11 bases lining up with TRBD2. This CDR3 has 18 amino acids. Germline lookup yields CDR1 SGDLS and CDR2 YYNGEE. Germline trimming cut 0 bases from V and 2 bases from J; bases unmatched to any gene: 7. The CDR3: CASSVGLAGGLTKNIQYF. The CDR3 DNA is TGTGCCAGCAGCGTAGGTTTAGCGGGGGGGTTAACCAAAAACATTCAGTACTTC.

The genes are TRBV14 and TRBJ1-2; D possibly corresponds to TRBD1 (6 bases). CDR3 length: 13 amino acids. The V gene lost 5 bases and the J gene lost 4 bases, with 11 bases spanning the gap. Germline loops: CDR1 SGHDN, CDR2 FVKESK. CDR3 sequence reads: CASSYTGIYGYTF. The CDR3 coding sequence is TGTGCCAGCAGCTATACAGGGATCTATGGCTACACCTTC.

The rearrangement joins TRBV5-1 to TRBJ2-7; D call uncertain. Germline-derived CDR1 and CDR2 are SGHRS and YFSETQ. With 0 bases removed from V and 4 bases from J, the gap between germline ends came to 11 bases. The CDR3 loop spans 14 amino acids. The CDR3 DNA follows: TGCGCCAGCAGCTTGGACAGACACGCATACGAGCAGTACTTC. Its translation: CASSLDRHAYEQYF.

The chain employs TRBV19 and TRBJ2-1, with TRBD1 identical over 12 bases. This CDR3 is 18 amino acids long. With V trimmed by 6 bases and J by 10 bases, 19 bases remained unmatched. Germline CDR1 is LNHDA and CDR2 is SQIVND (reference sequence). DNA of the CDR3: TGTGCCAGTAGCGGTCTCCCACCGGGACAGGGGGCGTATAGAGAGCAGTTCTTC. It encodes CASSGLPPGQGAYREQFF. Variable domain in full (rest from reference TRBV19 and TRBJ2-1): DGGITQSPKYLFRKEGQNVTLSCEQNLNHDAMYWYRQDPGQGLRLIYYSQIVNDFQKGDIAEGYSVSREKKESFPLTVTSAQKNPTAFYLCASSGLPPGQGAYREQFFGPGTRLTVL.

V usage is TRBV7-9 and J usage is TRBJ2-7; TRBD2 is a possible D gene (6 bases). The ends were cut back, 5 bases at V and 3 bases at J, with 14 bases in the middle. The CDR3 length is 14 residues. Germline V gives CDR1 SEHNR, CDR2 FQNEAQ (reference sequence). The CDR3 spells CASSPPRGGYEQYF. CDR3 bases: TGTGCCAGCAGCCCCCCACGGGGAGGCTACGAGCAGTACTTC.

The rearrangement uses TRBV6-2 or TRBV6-3 and TRBJ2-7, with D unclear. Trimming removed 5 bases from V and 3 bases from J, with 11 bases in between. Germline V gene sequence: CDR1 MNHEY, CDR2 SVGEGT. The CDR3 loop spans 13 amino acids. The CDR3 loop is CASSHDNNYEQYF. In DNA form, the CDR3 reads TGTGCCAGCAGTCATGACAACAACTACGAGCAGTACTTC.

The V and J genes are TRBV30 and TRBJ2-3; maybe TRBD1 (5 bases). Germline V gene data show CDR1 as GTSNPN and CDR2 as SVGIG (reference sequence). The CDR3 is 14 amino acids. V shed 0 bases and J shed 3 bases, with 10 bases lying between them. The chain's CDR3 is CAWSVGSGTDTQYF. In DNA form, the CDR3 reads TGTGCCTGGAGTGTAGGTTCAGGGACAGATACGCAGTATTTT.

This chain uses TRBV7-9 with TRBJ1-1; D unclear. Germline loops: CDR1 SEHNR, CDR2 FQNEAQ (reference sequence). V was cut by 2 bases and J by 1 base, with 8 bases left in between. This CDR3 is 14 amino acids long. Written as DNA, the CDR3 is TGTGCCAGCAGCTTATTTGGAGAGAACACTGAAGCTTTCTTT. Its translation: CASSLFGENTEAFF.

V gene TRBV5-1 combines with J gene TRBJ2-5; TRBD1 might be the D (6 bases). The length of the CDR3 is 13 residues. Germline assignment: CDR1 SGHRS and CDR2 YFSETQ. V shed 5 bases and J shed 0 bases, with 8 bases lying between them. CDR3 bases: TGCGCCAGCAGGTCAGGGGACCAAGAGACCCAGTACTTC. Encoded protein: CASRSGDQETQYF.

V is TRBV2 and J is TRBJ2-7; 7 nucleotides align to TRBD1. Germline V CDR1 and CDR2: SNHLY, FYNNEI. Trimming removed 4 bases from V and 2 bases from J; junction bases left unmatched: 2. The CDR3 loop spans 13 amino acids. The CDR3 protein is CASSAQGAYEQYF. The CDR3, as DNA: TGTGCCAGCAGTGCGCAGGGGGCCTACGAGCAGTACTTC.